Below, 14 T cell receptor beta chains from the same sample are listed, as sequenced in a study of shared clonotypes between healthy human individuals. Positively selected for CCR7, the CD45RO-negative cells used as naive CD8 cells excluded terminally differentiated effector memory CD45RA+ cells. The method was immunoSEQ multiplex PCR; TCRdb's version includes in-frame clones alone and lacks a portion of them. The sample contains approximately 2,200,000 clones, 85% to 95% of which appear only once. The sample consisted of naive CD8+ T cells from PBMCs. The receptors originated from a man aged 18 to 29 in good health. Some clones in this sample may be carry-over from other donors' samples.

Notes on this clone: The same CDR3 also results from other DNA sequences found in this sample. This chain uses TRBV6-1 with TRBJ1-5; D remains ambiguous. In germline, CDR1 is MNHNS, CDR2 SASEGT. This CDR3 contains 13 residues. Trimming removed 3 bases at V and 4 bases at J, with 7 bases between. The CDR3 DNA sequence: TGTGCCAGCAGTGAGGAGAGAAATCAGCCCCAGCATTTT. Residues: CASSEERNQPQHF.

The chain couples TRBV9 to TRBJ2-1; 8 positions match TRBD2. The ends lost 3 bases at V and 5 bases at J; junction bases unmatched: 13. Germline CDR1 SGDLS, CDR2 YYNGEE. The CDR3 has 17 amino acids. CDR3 in DNA: TGTGCCAGCAGCGACCATACCGGGACTAGGGTCGACAATGAGCAGTTCTTC. This translates into CASSDHTGTRVDNEQFF.

The V and J genes are TRBV5-1 and TRBJ2-1; D not resolved. With 0 bases removed from V and 6 bases from J, the gap between germline ends came to 10 bases. The germline V gene has CDR1 SGHRS and CDR2 YFSETQ. The CDR3 sequence is 14 residues long. The DNA for the CDR3 is TGCGCCAGCAGCTTGGATGATAGCCGCAATGAGCAGTTCTTC. Translated, it gives CASSLDDSRNEQFF.

V gene TRBV19 combines with J gene TRBJ2-4; D is possibly TRBD2 (6 bases). V shed 4 bases and J shed 2 bases, with 9 bases lying between them. The germline gives CDR1 LNHDA, CDR2 SQIVND (reference sequence). CDR3 length: 14 residues. DNA of the CDR3: TGTGCCAGTAGTAACGGGGGATCCAAAAACATTCAGTACTTC. Translated: CASSNGGSKNIQYF.

The chain has TRBV11-2 and TRBJ2-3, with 11 bases matching TRBD2. Trimming removed 3 bases from V and 6 bases from J; junction bases left unmatched: 5. This CDR3 has 15 residues. Germline V gene lookup returns CDR1 SGHAT and CDR2 FQNNGV. The CDR3 protein is CASSLTSGILDTQYF. Here the CDR3 DNA reads TGTGCCAGCAGCTTGACTAGCGGGATTTTGGATACGCAGTATTTT.

The CDR3 loop reads CASSEYGGFQETQYF. CDR3 bases: TGTGCCAGCAGTGAGTACGGCGGTTTCCAAGAGACCCAGTACTTC. The chain employs TRBV6-1 and TRBJ2-5; the D is unclear. The CDR3 extends over 15 amino acids. CDR1 is MNHNS and CDR2 is SASEGT in the germline V gene. V lost 3 bases, J lost 1 base, and 12 bases lay in between.

A remark on this clone: The same CDR3 arises from other DNA sequences in this sample as well. V usage is TRBV20-1 and J usage is TRBJ2-7; D remains ambiguous. Germline CDR1 DFQATT, CDR2 SNEGSKA (reference sequence). The V end was cut by 2 bases, the J end by 3 bases, with 5 bases between. The CDR3 is 11 amino acids. CDR3 sequence reads: CSARRGYEQYF. The CDR3 nucleotides read TGCAGTGCTAGACGCGGCTACGAGCAGTACTTC.

The rearrangement links TRBV11-3 to TRBJ2-2; 7 bases match TRBD1. This CDR3 region has 15 residues. V lost 3 bases to trimming and J lost 4 bases; unmatched junction nucleotides: 5. Germline V gene sequence: CDR1 SGHNT, CDR2 YENEEA. The DNA for the CDR3 is TGTGCCAGCAGCTTTAGGGGGCGGGCCACCGGGGAGCTGTTTTTT. The encoded protein is CASSFRGRATGELFF.

The V gene is TRBV7-2, the J gene TRBJ2-1; 7 nucleotides match TRBD2. CDR3 length: 18 residues. Germline V CDR1 and CDR2: SGHTA, FQGNSA. V shed 5 bases and J 5 bases; nucleotides not matched to a gene: 18. CDR3 amino acids: CASSLPARTCGSNNEQFF. CDR3 DNA sequence: TGTGCCAGCAGCCTCCCGGCCCGGACTTGCGGGAGCAACAATGAGCAGTTCTTC.

Worth noting for this clone: The sample holds other DNA sequences that translate to the same CDR3. The rearrangement uses TRBV5-1 and TRBJ1-1; D unresolved. Trimming shortened V by 2 bases and J by 6 bases, and 8 bases separated the two germline ends. Germline CDR1 SGHRS, CDR2 YFSETQ. The CDR3 runs 12 residues. The chain's CDR3 is CASSFSGAEAFF. DNA of the CDR3: TGCGCCAGCAGCTTCAGTGGCGCTGAAGCTTTCTTT. Complete variable domain (other parts from reference TRBV5-1 and TRBJ1-1): KAGVTQTPRYLIKTRGQQVTLSCSPISGHRSVSWYQQTPGQGLQFLFEYFSETQRNKGNFPGRFSGRQFSNSRSEMNVSTLELGDSALYLCASSFSGAEAFFGQGTRLTVV.

This clone appeared a single time. Other nucleotide sequences in the sample specify the same CDR3. This sequence joins TRBV19 and TRBJ2-6; D is uncertain. V shed 3 bases and J shed 0 bases, with 0 bases lying between them. Germline values: CDR1 LNHDA, CDR2 SQIVND (reference sequence). The CDR3 is 13 residues long. CDR3 amino acids: CASSISGANVLTF. The CDR3 DNA sequence: TGTGCCAGTAGTATCTCTGGGGCCAACGTCCTGACTTTC.

The chain is built from TRBV5-4 and TRBJ2-7, with D possibly being TRBD1 (5 bases). With 4 bases removed from V and 2 bases from J, the gap between germline ends came to 13 bases. The CDR3 is 14 residues long. Germline V lookup: CDR1 SGHNT, CDR2 YYREEE (reference sequence). The CDR3 sequence: CASSPKDIAYEQYF. The CDR3 region has the DNA TGTGCCAGCAGCCCCAAGGACATTGCCTACGAGCAGTACTTC.

The chain recombines TRBV11-2 with TRBJ2-7, with 9 bases aligning to TRBD1. The J segment lost 4 bases and the V segment lost 4 bases, leaving 8 bases of the junction unmatched. CDR1 SGHAT and CDR2 FQNNGV come from the germline V gene. CDR3 length: 15 residues. CDR3 in amino acids: CASSWGQGPSYEQYF. The CDR3 nucleotides read TGTGCCAGCAGCTGGGGACAGGGCCCCTCTTACGAGCAGTACTTC.

The gene calls are TRBV6-5 and TRBJ2-7, with D maybe TRBD2 (6 bases). The CDR3 contains 14 residues. Germline V gives CDR1 MNHEY, CDR2 SVGAGI. Trimming took 6 bases from V and 2 from J, leaving 14 bases between them. DNA of the CDR3: TGTGCCAGCAGCCCCGTGGGGGGAACCTACGAGCAGTACTTC. It codes for CASSPVGGTYEQYF.